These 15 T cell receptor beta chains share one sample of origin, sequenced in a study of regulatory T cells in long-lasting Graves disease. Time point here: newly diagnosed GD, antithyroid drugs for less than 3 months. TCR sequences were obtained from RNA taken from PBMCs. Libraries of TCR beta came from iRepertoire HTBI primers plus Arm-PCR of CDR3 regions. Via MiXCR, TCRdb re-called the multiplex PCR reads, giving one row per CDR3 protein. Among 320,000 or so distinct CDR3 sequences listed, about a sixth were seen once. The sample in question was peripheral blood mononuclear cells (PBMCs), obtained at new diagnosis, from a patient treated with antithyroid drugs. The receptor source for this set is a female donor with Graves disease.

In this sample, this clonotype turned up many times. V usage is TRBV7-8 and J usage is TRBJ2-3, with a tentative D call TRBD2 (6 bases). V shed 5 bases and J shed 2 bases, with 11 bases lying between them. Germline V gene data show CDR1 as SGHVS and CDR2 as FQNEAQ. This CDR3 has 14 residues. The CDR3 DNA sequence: TGTGCCAGCAGCCCAGCGGGTGTCACAGATACGCAGTATTTT. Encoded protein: CASSPAGVTDTQYF.

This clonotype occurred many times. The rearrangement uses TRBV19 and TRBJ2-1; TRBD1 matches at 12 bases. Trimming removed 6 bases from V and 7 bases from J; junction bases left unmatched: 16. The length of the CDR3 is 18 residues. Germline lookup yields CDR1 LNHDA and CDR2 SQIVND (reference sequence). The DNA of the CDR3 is TGTGCCAGTAGCAATTCCCTACCCGGGACAGGGGGCGGGAATGAGCAGTTCTTC. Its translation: CASSNSLPGTGGGNEQFF. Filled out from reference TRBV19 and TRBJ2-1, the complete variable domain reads DGGITQSPKYLFRKEGQNVTLSCEQNLNHDAMYWYRQDPGQGLRLIYYSQIVNDFQKGDIAEGYSVSREKKESFPLTVTSAQKNPTAFYLCASSNSLPGTGGGNEQFFGPGTRLTVL.

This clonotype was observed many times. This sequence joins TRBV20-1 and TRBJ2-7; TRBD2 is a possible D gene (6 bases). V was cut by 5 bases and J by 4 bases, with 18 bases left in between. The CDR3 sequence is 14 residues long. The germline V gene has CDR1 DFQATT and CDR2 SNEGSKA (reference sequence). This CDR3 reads CSAALLGGDYEQYF. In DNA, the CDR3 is TGCAGTGCTGCCCTTCTAGGCGGGGATTACGAGCAGTACTTC.

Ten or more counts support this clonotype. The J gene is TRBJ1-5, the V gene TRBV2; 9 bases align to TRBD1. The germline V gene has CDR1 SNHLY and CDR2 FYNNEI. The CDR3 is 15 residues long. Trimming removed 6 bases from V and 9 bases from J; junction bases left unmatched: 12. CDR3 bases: TGTGCCAGCAGAGAGGGACAGGGCGCAATTCCGCCCCAGCATTTT. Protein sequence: CASREGQGAIPPQHF.

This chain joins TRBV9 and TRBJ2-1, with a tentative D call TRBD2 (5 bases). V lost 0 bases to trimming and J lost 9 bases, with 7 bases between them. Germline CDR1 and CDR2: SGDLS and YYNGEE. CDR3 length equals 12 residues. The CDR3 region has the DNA TGTGCCAGCAGCGTAGGTGGGAGTGAGCAGTTCTTC. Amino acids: CASSVGGSEQFF.

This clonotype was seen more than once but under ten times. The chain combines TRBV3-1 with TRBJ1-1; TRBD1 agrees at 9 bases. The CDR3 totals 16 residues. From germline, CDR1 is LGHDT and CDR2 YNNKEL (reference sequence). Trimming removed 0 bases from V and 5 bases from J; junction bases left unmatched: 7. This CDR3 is CASSQDQGQGWTEAFF. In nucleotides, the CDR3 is TGTGCCAGCAGCCAAGATCAGGGACAGGGATGGACTGAAGCTTTCTTT.

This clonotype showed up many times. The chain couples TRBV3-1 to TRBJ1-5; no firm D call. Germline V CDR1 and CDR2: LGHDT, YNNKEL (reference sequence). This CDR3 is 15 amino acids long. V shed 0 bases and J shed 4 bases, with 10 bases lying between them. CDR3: CASSQDGGVNQPQHF. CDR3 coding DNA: TGTGCCAGCAGCCAAGATGGCGGGGTTAATCAGCCCCAGCATTTT. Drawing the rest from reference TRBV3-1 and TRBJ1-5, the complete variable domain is DTAVSQTPKYLVTQMGNDKSIKCEQNLGHDTMYWYKQDSKKFLKIMFSYNNKELIINETVPNRFSPKSPDKAHLNLHINSLELGDSAVYFCASSQDGGVNQPQHFGDGTRLSIL.

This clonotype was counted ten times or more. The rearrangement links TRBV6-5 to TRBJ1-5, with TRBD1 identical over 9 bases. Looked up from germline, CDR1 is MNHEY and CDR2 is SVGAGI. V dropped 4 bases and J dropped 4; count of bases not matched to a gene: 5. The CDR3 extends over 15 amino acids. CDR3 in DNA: TGTGCCAGCAGTTTCGGAGGACAGGGGAATCAGCCCCAGCATTTT. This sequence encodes CASSFGGQGNQPQHF.

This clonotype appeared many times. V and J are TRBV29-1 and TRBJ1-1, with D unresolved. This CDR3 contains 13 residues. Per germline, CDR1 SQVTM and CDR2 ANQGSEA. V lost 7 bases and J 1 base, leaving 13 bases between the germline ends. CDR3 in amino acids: CSAAEWTNTEAFF. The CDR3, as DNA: TGCAGCGCCGCGGAGTGGACGAACACTGAAGCTTTCTTT. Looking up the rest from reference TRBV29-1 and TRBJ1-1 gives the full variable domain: SAVISQKPSRDICQRGTSLTIQCQVDSQVTMMFWYRQQPGQSLTLIATANQGSEATYESGFVIDKFPISRPNLTFSTLTVSNMSPEDSSIYLCSAAEWTNTEAFFGQGTRLTVV.

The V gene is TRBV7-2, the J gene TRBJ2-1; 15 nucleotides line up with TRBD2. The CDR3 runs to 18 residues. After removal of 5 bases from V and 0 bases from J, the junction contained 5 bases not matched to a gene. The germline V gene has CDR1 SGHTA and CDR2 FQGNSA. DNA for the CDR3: TGTGCCAGCAGCGTCCGGACTAGCGGGAGGGCCTCCTACAATGAGCAGTTCTTC. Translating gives CASSVRTSGRASYNEQFF. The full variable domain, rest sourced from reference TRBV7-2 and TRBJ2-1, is GAGVSQSPSNKVTEKGKDVELRCDPISGHTALYWYRQSLGQGLEFLIYFQGNSAPDKSGLPSDRFSAERTGGSVSTLTIQRTQQEDSAVYLCASSVRTSGRASYNEQFFGPGTRLTVL.

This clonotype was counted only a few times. CDR3 loop: CASSRSMNTEAFF. The CDR3 DNA follows: TGTGCCAGCTCGCGATCTATGAACACTGAAGCTTTCTTT. The genes are TRBV6-2 or TRBV6-3 and TRBJ1-1; D is undetermined. Per the germline V gene, CDR1 is MNHEY and CDR2 is SVGEGT. The V gene lost 8 bases and the J gene lost 0 bases, with 10 bases spanning the gap. The CDR3 has 13 amino acids.

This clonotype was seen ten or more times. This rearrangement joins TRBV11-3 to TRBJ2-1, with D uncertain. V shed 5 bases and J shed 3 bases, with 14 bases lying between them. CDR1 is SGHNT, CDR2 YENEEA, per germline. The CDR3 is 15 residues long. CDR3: CASSVETSNYNEQFF. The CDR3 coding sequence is TGTGCCAGCAGCGTTGAAACATCGAACTACAATGAGCAGTTCTTC.

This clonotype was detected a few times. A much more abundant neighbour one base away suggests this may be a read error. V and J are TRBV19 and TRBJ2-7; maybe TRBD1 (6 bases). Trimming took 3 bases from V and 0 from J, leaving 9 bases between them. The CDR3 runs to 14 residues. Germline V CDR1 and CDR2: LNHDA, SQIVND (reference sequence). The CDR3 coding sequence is TGTGCCAGTAGTATCCAGGGGCCCTCCTACGAGCAGTACTTC. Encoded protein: CASSIQGPSYEQYF. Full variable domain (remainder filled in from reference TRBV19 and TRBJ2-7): DGGITQSPKYLFRKEGQNVTLSCEQNLNHDAMYWYRQDPGQGLRLIYYSQIVNDFQKGDIAEGYSVSREKKESFPLTVTSAQKNPTAFYLCASSIQGPSYEQYFGPGTRLTVT.

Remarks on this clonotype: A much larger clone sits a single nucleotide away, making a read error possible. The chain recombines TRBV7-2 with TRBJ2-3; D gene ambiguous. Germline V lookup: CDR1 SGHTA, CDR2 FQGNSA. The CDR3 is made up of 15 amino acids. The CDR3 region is CASSSPFDKADTRYF. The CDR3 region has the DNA TGTGCCAGCAGCTCCCCCTTTGATAAGGCAGATACGCGGTATTTT.

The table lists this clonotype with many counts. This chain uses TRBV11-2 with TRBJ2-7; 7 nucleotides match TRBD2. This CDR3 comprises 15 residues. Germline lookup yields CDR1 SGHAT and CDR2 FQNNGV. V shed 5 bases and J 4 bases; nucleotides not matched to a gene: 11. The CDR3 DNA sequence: TGTGCCAGCAGCAATGGGGGGGGGACTCCATACGAGCAGTACTTC. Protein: CASSNGGGTPYEQYF.